This record looks at one T cell receptor (beta chain) sequence and its context. Random hexamers served to reverse transcribe roughly 0.5 to 1 ug RNA. TCRdb re-called the immunoSEQ multiplex PCR reads through MiXCR, storing one row per CDR3 protein. The sample carries roughly 150,000 distinct CDR3 sequences, 90% to 95% recorded once. These data originate in a study of CD8 T cells in Susac syndrome. Germline CDR1 SGHTA, CDR2 FQGNSA. This CDR3 is built from 17 residues. V was pared by 5 bases and J by 7 bases, with 13 bases of the junction left unmatched. The origin of this receptor is a human donor with Susac syndrome. The sample consisted of CD4+ T cells from PBMCs. V usage is TRBV7-2 and J usage is TRBJ2-3; 12 bases align to TRBD1. Written as DNA, the CDR3 is TGTGCCAGCAGCAGACAGTCCGGGACAGGGGGCGGTTATACGCAGTATTTT. Protein sequence: CASSRQSGTGGGYTQYF.